This T cell receptor (beta chain) was observed in a study of T cell repertoires in cytomegalovirus infection (dated by TCRdb to about 2019). Turning to the overall study: The peptide stimulations were aimed at well-studied HLA-B-restricted epitopes as well as recently identified HLA-C-restricted CMV epitopes, whose presentation resists viral immunomodulation. Because public TCR beta signatures pointed to carriage of CMV infection together with the matching HLA type, the HLA type of each donor mattered for the analysis. Overall study results and their limits: The ex vivo response was dominated by HLA-C-restricted CMV-specific TCR beta clonotypes, which also provided the single most frequent clonotype in two of eight donors. In both this cohort and an independent cohort of 352 donors, the cumulative frequency of public TCR beta family members distinguished carriers of CMV infection plus the relevant HLA type.

The intended sense of this specimen's treatment or condition label: in vitro stimulation with specific CMV peptide epitopes to enrich CMV-specific T cells. This clonotype came up many times. Its target antigen remains unknown. No much larger clone is present one base from it, and per-base qualities are unavailable. The reads were generated on an Illumina HiSeq 1500. Using fastp at Q25 and MiXCR, TCRdb reprocessed the public reads and kept productive beta chains. Each record represents a unique CDR3 protein, reported with the most common genes and DNA among its rows. This sample gives 900,000 to 950,000 distinct CDR3 sequences in total; 25% to 40% of them show up just once. The top ten constitute 13% of the sample. Counted from cysteine to phenylalanine, this CDR3 has 16 amino acids. Only the CDR3 DNA stays, 48 bases, in frame from base 1. The junction shows trimming of 1 base on V and 7 bases on J, plus 20 bases between the germline ends. Per the germline V gene, SGHTA is the CDR1 and FQGNSA is the CDR2.

This specimen was cultured CD8+ T cells from PBMCs, taken from culture after CMV antigen stimulation. The sequence is built from TRBV7-2 and TRBJ2-7; TRBD1 is possibly the D segment (6 matching bases). This sequence was found in a human donor in good health (CMV status not recorded). Some clones in this sample may be carry-over from other donors' samples. The CDR3 protein is CASSLVRSRRTEEQYF. DNA sequence: TGTGCCAGCAGCTTAGTAAGGAGCCGACGGACAGAGGAGCAGTACTTC.